Shown below are 12 T cell receptor beta chains from a single sample sequenced in a study of molecular identifiers for immune sequencing clone quantification. Via MiXCR, TCRdb re-called the PCR reads, giving one row per CDR3 protein. The table has around 54,000 distinct CDR3 sequences, around 27% seen once. The sequencing input was naive CD8+ T cells from blood, with Jurkat cell RNA spiked in. Subset described: FACS-sorted CD8+CD4-CCR7+CD45RA+ naive T cells. These TCRs come from a human donor in good health. Some libraries in this study had Jurkat cell RNA spiked in.

This clonotype showed up many times. The chain couples TRBV15 to TRBJ2-3; 9 nucleotides match TRBD1. Unmatched junction bases numbered 4, after V lost 0 bases and J lost 3 bases. Germline values: CDR1 LNHNV, CDR2 YYDKDF (reference sequence). The CDR3 totals 16 residues. CDR3 in amino acids: CATSRETGGLTDTQYF. The CDR3 coding sequence is TGTGCCACCAGCAGAGAAACAGGGGGCTTAACAGATACGCAGTATTTT.

This rearrangement joins TRBV7-9 to TRBJ2-2, with a weak D call TRBD2 (6 bases). V was cut by 5 bases and J by 8 bases, with 15 bases left in between. This CDR3 is 14 amino acids long. Germline V CDR1 and CDR2: SEHNR, FQNEAQ (reference sequence). DNA of the CDR3: TGTGCCAGCAGCCCGGAGGGGCTCTGGGGGGAGCTGTTTTTT. This codes for CASSPEGLWGELFF.

This clonotype was observed many times. The rearrangement joins TRBV7-9 to TRBJ1-4; tentative D call: TRBD1 (6 bases). This CDR3 has 15 residues. Germline assignment: CDR1 SEHNR and CDR2 FQNEAQ (reference sequence). V gave up 5 bases and J gave up 8 bases, with 18 bases separating them. The CDR3, as DNA: TGTGCCAGCAGCACCTACATAACAGGGAACGAAAAACTGTTTTTT. It encodes CASSTYITGNEKLFF.

This chain uses TRBV27 with TRBJ2-7; 8 bases line up with TRBD1. Germline V gives CDR1 MNHEY, CDR2 SMNVEV (reference sequence). This CDR3 has 14 residues. J gave up 2 bases and V 5 bases, and 5 bases lay outside the gene matches. Written as DNA, the CDR3 is TGTGCCAGCAGTCTCAGGGGGCTCGCCTACGAGCAGTACTTC. It specifies CASSLRGLAYEQYF.

This clonotype was observed at least ten times. The chain links TRBV5-6 to TRBJ2-6, with 8 bases that match TRBD1. CDR1 is SGHDT and CDR2 is YYEEEE in the germline V gene. This CDR3 contains 18 residues. The V segment lost 4 bases and the J segment 1 base; nucleotides outside the gene matches: 10. The CDR3 reads CASSAQGVRVSGANVLTF. The DNA of the CDR3 is TGTGCCAGCAGCGCACAGGGGGTTCGCGTATCTGGGGCCAACGTCCTGACTTTC.

As to this clonotype: This may be a read error, as it is one base from a much larger clone. A read error is likely, as this CDR3 ends without the conserved phenylalanine or tryptophan. The chain combines TRBV6-6 with TRBJ2-7, with D hard to call. The CDR3 length is 14 residues. CDR1 is MNHNY and CDR2 is SVGAGI in the germline V gene (reference sequence). Trimming stripped 2 bases from V and 1 base from J, with 9 bases between. CDR3 in DNA: TGTGCCAGCAGTTACCCGGGCCCTTCCTACGAGCAGTACCTC. Amino acid sequence: CASSYPGPSYEQYL.

This clonotype has only a few counts. V and J are TRBV27 and TRBJ1-2; tentative D call: TRBD1 (5 bases). The CDR3 has 14 amino acids. Germline lookup yields CDR1 MNHEY and CDR2 SMNVEV (reference sequence). V dropped 6 bases and J dropped 5 bases, with 16 bases sitting between them. CDR3 nucleotides: TGTGCCAGCAGCCATGAGGGGTCTCCTTATGGCTACACCTTC. Its protein is CASSHEGSPYGYTF.

This CDR3 reads CASSPEGSNNIQYF. In DNA form, the CDR3 reads TGTGCCAGCTCGCCGGAGGGCAGTAATAACATTCAGTACTTC. This sequence joins TRBV18 and TRBJ2-4, with D perhaps matching TRBD2 (6 bases). The germline V gene has CDR1 KGHSH and CDR2 LQKENI. Between the trimmed V and J ends, which lost 6 bases and 7 bases, there was a span of 16 bases. This CDR3 region has 14 residues.

This clonotype was recorded at least ten times. V and J are TRBV27 and TRBJ2-5, with D hard to call. This CDR3 has 15 amino acids. Germline CDR1 MNHEY, CDR2 SMNVEV (reference sequence). V was cut by 4 bases and J by 2 bases, with 14 bases left in between. The CDR3 nucleotides are TGTGCCAGCAGTTCCCTGATGAGGCTTCAAGAGACCCAGTACTTC. Translation: CASSSLMRLQETQYF.

The J gene is TRBJ1-1, the V gene TRBV14, with 12 nucleotides matching TRBD1. The V gene's germline CDR1 is SGHDN and CDR2 FVKESK. The CDR3 covers 19 residues. The junction had 16 bases not matched to a gene; V was cut back by 4 bases and J by 4 bases. CDR3 amino acids: CASSLDLDRDRGLGTEAFF. The DNA for the CDR3 is TGTGCCAGCAGCCTAGATCTAGATAGGGACAGGGGGCTTGGCACTGAAGCTTTCTTT.

This clonotype has ten or more counts. The chain has TRBV12-3 or TRBV12-4 and TRBJ2-7; no clear D. V lost 6 bases and J lost 2, with 5 bases in between. The CDR3 has 11 amino acids. The CDR3: CASSPAYEQYF. CDR3 bases: TGTGCCAGCAGCCCGGCCTACGAGCAGTACTTC.

The count of this clonotype is one. With a much larger clone just one base away, this may be a read error. The chain combines TRBV7-9 with TRBJ2-2, with D possibly TRBD2 on 6 matching bases. CDR1 SEHNR and CDR2 FQNEAQ come from the germline V gene (reference sequence). The CDR3 length is 13 residues. The CDR3 is CASSPRHTGGLFF. The DNA for the CDR3 is TGTGCCAGCAGCCCCCGCCACACCGGGGGGCTGTTTTTT.